The T cell receptor (beta chain) under discussion was sequenced for a study of blood T cell repertoires in COVID-19. Overall study context: Samples of COVID-19 (acute and convalescent) were obtained from the United States, Italy and Spain. The analysed material was cDNA or gDNA that came from T cells, B-cell-depleted T cells, or PBMCs.

CDR3 size: 16 residues. Germline lookup yields CDR1 LNHDA and CDR2 SQIVND (reference sequence). With 3 bases clipped from V and 6 bases from J, the junction kept 6 bases outside the gene matches. Per the original data handling: Amplification of reference gene primers provided the estimated nucleated cell counts. The method was immunoSEQ multiplex PCR; TCRdb's version includes in-frame clones alone and lacks a portion of them. V and J calls and clone size are those listed in that table; D and trimming were worked out from the DNA. The data hold about 93,000 clones, with roughly 90% observed a single time.

Material: peripheral blood. The gene calls are TRBV19 and TRBJ2-3; 13 bases line up with TRBD2. This sequence originates from a human donor with active COVID-19. The donor label of this sample is uncertain. CDR3 coding DNA: TGTGCCAGTAGTATCGGTACTAGCGGGGGGGCTGATACGCAGTATTTT. Translated, it gives CASSIGTSGGADTQYF.